Listed here are 3 T cell receptor beta chains from one sample, sequenced in a study of blood T cells in healthy people across ages. Sample-barcoded 5' priming and a J-beta primer mix drove a second PCR of roughly 6 to 12 cycles. TCRdb passed the 5' RACE reads through MiXCR, listing each CDR3 protein once. The sample yields fewer than 700,000 distinct CDR3 sequences, about 43% seen once. The sample comprised blood. Receptors originate from a man aged 80 or over in good health.

The chain employs TRBV29-1 and TRBJ2-1; TRBD2 matches 7 bases. The CDR3 loop spans 14 amino acids. V shed 3 bases and J 8 bases; nucleotides not matched to a gene: 10. Germline CDR1 reads SQVTM; CDR2 reads ANQGSEA. The CDR3: CSVDTGLGYDEQFF. CDR3 sequence (DNA): TGCAGCGTTGATACCGGACTAGGATACGATGAGCAGTTCTTC.

This clonotype was counted between two and nine times. The V gene is TRBV20-1, the J gene TRBJ2-1, with 11 bases that match TRBD2. With V trimmed by 6 bases and J by 5 bases, 6 bases remained unmatched. The CDR3 length is 14 residues. CDR1 DFQATT and CDR2 SNEGSKA come from the germline V gene (reference sequence). DNA for the CDR3: TGCAGTGCGACTGAACTAGCGGGAGACAATGAGCAGTTCTTC. Protein sequence: CSATELAGDNEQFF.

The chain couples TRBV28 to TRBJ2-7; 11 positions match TRBD2. V was clipped by 6 bases and J by 4 bases; unmatched bases: 14. Germline lookup yields CDR1 MDHEN and CDR2 SYDVKM. The CDR3 has 17 amino acids. Here the CDR3 reads CASSRKRMGLAAYEQYF. The CDR3 DNA reads TGTGCCAGCAGCCGAAAAAGAATGGGACTAGCGGCTTACGAGCAGTACTTC.